Below, one TCR beta chain is given with its context. This receptor's antigen is unknown. No base qualities exist here, and no much larger clone lies one base off it. The data are from a study of T cells in Graves' hyperthyroidism and ophthalmopathy (dated by TCRdb to between 2017 and 2020). For context, the study as a whole: Peripheral blood samples were taken at initial diagnosis, before any treatment was given. A discovery cohort of about a hundred patients, 43 with Graves' ophthalmopathy and about 58 with stable Graves' hyperthyroidism, was used to find distinguishing TCR V-J signatures. An independent validation cohort of 18 to 20 hyperthyroidism patients and approximately 15 patients who later progressed to ophthalmopathy tested prospective prediction of ophthalmopathy. The roughly 99 discovery patients were divided at random into training and test sets in a 7:3 ratio. In addition, the study compared T-cell repertoires in thyroid tissue and in blood from several Graves' hyperthyroidism patients. After sampling, hyperthyroidism patients received methimazole starting at 30 mg daily, and ophthalmopathy patients received high-dose intravenous methylprednisolone. The paper reports TCR Vbeta CDR3 sequencing of more than 120 peripheral blood samples: fewer than 50 ophthalmopathy, around 80 hyperthyroidism and roughly 17 progressor patients.

The CDR3 starts with the cysteine, ends with the phenylalanine, and has 15 residues. The only DNA kept is the CDR3, 45 bases in frame from the first base. CDR1 is given as MNHEY and CDR2 as SVGEGT, both from the germline V gene. V lost 4 bases and J lost 0 bases; the stretch between them is 7 bases long. Stable Graves' hyperthyroidism was defined as no progression to ophthalmopathy during 18 months of follow-up. Hyperthyroidism patients were newly diagnosed, had a disease duration of under 2 months, and were aged 18 to 65 years. Patients with uncontrolled infections, other autoimmune diseases, pregnancy or lactation were excluded. Diagnoses were based on clinical symptoms, serum thyroxine and TRAb, thyroid ultrasound and orbital computed tomography. Ficoll-Paque density gradient centrifugation was used to isolate PBMCs from approximately 10 ml of fresh peripheral blood. Total RNA was extracted with Trizol reagent, and quality was checked on an Agilent 2100 Bioanalyzer.

Amplification of TCR beta CDR3 regions was carried out from RNA transcripts. The first round of RT-PCR for the TCR CDR3 was performed with the HTBI primer set and the Qiagen OneStep RT-PCR kit. The libraries were constructed in a second round of multiplex PCR and then size-selected and purified. Libraries were sequenced paired-end with 100 bp reads on an Illumina HiSeq2000. Per the source publication's procedure: SOAPnuke was used to process the raw data, removing reads that contained adapters or uncalled bases, had a mean Phred below 15, or lacked an exact match to the constant primer or identifier. High-quality paired reads were merged using COPE v1.2.5, and each unique nucleotide sequence was defined as a clonotype. MiTCR v1.1 was used to align the clonotypes against IMGT TRBV, TRBD and TRBJ reference segments. Only V-J combinations with frequency above 0.0001, covering 99% to 99.2% of repertoires, were analysed. A TCS score was defined as the ratio between F50 (clonal expansion) and ExV (chaos), using BLOSUM62-based TCRdist between CDR3 peptides within each V-J. Welch's t-statistics and random forest reduced around 550 V-J features to some 14, which were used in a naive Bayes classifier (R e1071). TCRdb reworked the public reads: Q25 trimming with fastp, MiXCR clone assembly, productive beta chains retained. Every CDR3 protein is listed once, alongside the most common genes and DNA of its rows. The V and J calls and clone size are TCRdb's, not the authors'. The sample table shows 350,000 to 400,000 distinct CDR3 sequences, and under 15% are seen once. The biggest ten clones account for approximately 32% of the sample.

Study-level results and caveats: During validation, the model predicted progression to ophthalmopathy a median of around six months ahead of onset, with 70.59% sensitivity and around 73% specificity. In cross-validation, a model built on a 13 V-J signature told ophthalmopathy apart from stable hyperthyroidism with less than 90% sensitivity and roughly 81% specificity, and in testing the same model reached 80%/75%. No statistical method was used to set the sample size in advance, and investigators knew the group allocation. Most expanded thyroid clonotypes (frequency above 0.001) were also detected in blood, suggesting blood repertoires may reflect thyroid immune responses.

The chain is assembled from TRBV6-2 or TRBV6-3 and TRBJ2-6; TRBD1 is possibly the D segment (5 matching bases). Sequencing was carried out using blood. The origin of this receptor is a woman aged 30 to 39 with Graves' hyperthyroidism. CDR3 loop: CASSWGGSGANVLTF. The nucleotides are TGTGCCAGCAGTTGGGGCGGCTCTGGGGCCAACGTCCTGACTTTC.